Listed below are T cell receptor beta chains from one sample, sequenced in a study of blood T cell repertoires in COVID-19. Here immunoSEQ multiplex PCR was the method, and the copy in TCRdb shows in-frame clones only, minus some. The sample lists approximately 400,000 clones, 80% to 90% seen once, with over 1% in the top ten. Sequencing was performed on peripheral blood. All receptors derive from a man aged 35 to 55 with acute or convalescent COVID-19. CDR3s include the opening cysteine and the closing phenylalanine or tryptophan. D genes are given only for firm matches. Clone size is stated in some rows and not others, as once, few, many or a class when expanded.

>TRBV4-1|-|TRBJ2-7|-
CASSQGDGSYEQYF
TGCGCCAGCAGCCAAGGAGACGGGTCCTACGAGCAGTACTTC
>TRBV7-9|TRBD2|TRBJ2-1|once
CASSLAVLAGLTYNEQFF
TGTGCCAGCAGCTTAGCGGTGCTAGCGGGACTTACCTACAATGAGCAGTTCTTC
>TRBV12-3/TRBV12-4|-|TRBJ2-3|-
CASSQGGDTQYF
TGTGCCAGCAGCCAGGGCGGAGATACGCAGTATTTT
>TRBV3-1/TRBV3-2|-|TRBJ1-5|-
CASNMGRQPQHF
TGTGCCAGCAATATGGGGCGGCAGCCCCAGCATTTT
>TRBV9|TRBD1|TRBJ1-4|-
CASSPGQPNEKLFF
TGTGCCAGCAGCCCGGGACAGCCTAATGAAAAACTGTTTTTT
>TRBV3-1/TRBV3-2|TRBD1|TRBJ1-1|-
CASTQSLRTGHAFF
TGTGCCAGCACTCAAAGCTTAAGGACAGGGCACGCTTTCTTT
>TRBV2|-|TRBJ1-1|few
CASSEAGGYTEAFF
TGTGCCAGCAGTGAGGCCGGGGGATACACTGAAGCTTTCTTT
>TRBV30|-|TRBJ2-6|-
CAWMKTDSGANVLTF
TGTGCCTGGATGAAAACAGACTCTGGGGCCAACGTCCTGACTTTC
>TRBV9|-|TRBJ2-5|-
CASSVSLRGGTQYF
TGTGCCAGCAGCGTATCATTGAGGGGGGGAACCCAGTACTTC
>TRBV4-3|TRBD2|TRBJ2-3|-
CASSSQASGVGDTQYF
TGCGCCAGCAGCTCGCAGGCCAGCGGGGTAGGAGATACGCAGTATTTT
>TRBV24-1|-|TRBJ1-1|-
CATSDIAVSGLTEAFF
TGTGCCACCAGTGATATTGCGGTTTCAGGGCTCACTGAAGCTTTCTTT
>TRBV6-5|-|TRBJ2-1|-
CASSSGYNEQFF
TGTGCCAGCAGCTCGGGCTACAATGAGCAGTTCTTC
>TRBV5-1|TRBD2|TRBJ2-7|once
CASSLGLAGKYEQYF
TGCGCCAGCAGCTTGGGACTAGCGGGCAAATACGAGCAGTACTTC
>TRBV5-5|-|TRBJ1-2|-
CASSPRGGEGYTF
TGTGCCAGCAGCCCCAGGGGAGGGGAAGGCTACACCTTC
>TRBV6-1|-|TRBJ2-3|-
CASSEFGGGTDTQYF
TGTGCCAGCAGTGAATTTGGCGGGGGCACAGATACGCAGTATTTT
>TRBV6-2/TRBV6-3|-|TRBJ1-1|-
CASSYRQGINTEAFF
TGTGCCAGCAGTTACCGTCAGGGAATAAACACTGAAGCTTTCTTT
>TRBV19|TRBD1|TRBJ1-1|-
CASSMNPGQLNTEAFF
TGTGCCAGTAGTATGAATCCGGGACAGCTGAACACTGAAGCTTTCTTT
>TRBV9|TRBD2|TRBJ2-7|-
CASSVGSSGGYEQYF
TGTGCCAGCAGCGTAGGGTCTAGCGGGGGCTACGAGCAGTACTTC
>TRBV28|-|TRBJ2-7|-
CASSPLRRGASYEQYF
TGTGCCAGCAGCCCACTGCGACGGGGGGCTTCCTACGAGCAGTACTTC
>TRBV28|-|TRBJ1-1|few
CASSFRLEGAEAFF
TGTGCCAGCAGTTTCCGCCTGGAAGGGGCTGAAGCTTTCTTT
>TRBV7-9|TRBD1|TRBJ1-1|-
CASSPPTGREAFF
TGTGCCAGCAGCCCCCCGACAGGGCGCGAAGCTTTCTTT
>TRBV5-5|TRBD2|TRBJ2-3|-
CASSLAAGGRDTQYF
TGTGCCAGCAGCTTAGCGGCGGGAGGGCGTGATACGCAGTATTTT
>TRBV5-8|-|TRBJ1-3|-
CASSLWGGNSGNTIYF
TGTGCCAGCAGCTTGTGGGGGGGAAACTCTGGAAACACCATATATTTT
>TRBV7-7|TRBD1|TRBJ2-1|-
CASSLAGQGVEGEQFF
TGTGCTAGCAGCTTAGCGGGACAGGGGGTTGAGGGTGAGCAGTTCTTC
>TRBV18|-|TRBJ1-4|-
CASSAGATNEKLFF
TGTGCCAGCTCCGCAGGGGCAACTAATGAAAAACTGTTTTTT
>TRBV5-1|TRBD1|TRBJ2-1|-
CASSFGQGSYNEQFF
TGCGCCAGCAGCTTCGGACAGGGTAGTTACAATGAGCAGTTCTTC
>TRBV21-1|-|TRBJ1-5|once
CASSKDDIYGQPQHF
TGTGCCAGCAGCAAAGACGACATATATGGACAGCCCCAGCATTTT
>TRBV6-5|TRBD2|TRBJ2-7|-
CASRLSGSSYEQYF
TGTGCCAGCAGACTAAGCGGGAGCTCCTACGAGCAGTACTTC
>TRBV30|-|TRBJ1-1|-
CAGGPGTEAFF
TGTGCCGGAGGGCCGGGGACTGAAGCTTTCTTT
>TRBV5-1|TRBD2|TRBJ2-2|-
CASSLEGTSGSAGELFF
TGCGCCAGCAGCTTGGAAGGGACTAGCGGGAGTGCCGGGGAGCTGTTTTTT